Sequencing of this TCR beta chain was carried out in a study of blood T cells in healthy people across ages (dated by TCRdb to the mid-2010s). With regard to the full study: Template switching captured roughly one uniquely barcoded TCR beta cDNA molecule per two T cells in model experiments. The donors were divided into four age groups: young (average around 16 years), middle-aged (approximately 39), aged (about 60) and long-lived (about 90). For two donors (one aged 18 to 29 and one aged 80 or older), the study analyzed two additional independent replicas of 1 million unique cDNA reads from the same blood draw. To avoid experimental bias, donors of different ages were spread randomly across the sequencing lanes. The study measured age-related changes in TCR beta repertoire diversity using deep sequencing normalized with unique cDNA molecular identifiers.

Broader findings and caveats from the paper: Because donor CMV infection status was unknown, age-related changes in expanded clonotypes were potentially confounded. The long-lived group showed more naive CD4+ T cells, fewer expanded clones and increased TCR diversity than the aged group, suggesting age selection. Estimates of total diversity based on one million sequenced T cells were regarded as lower bounds and as underestimates. A strong correlation was found between observed TCR beta diversity and the percentage of naive T cells measured by flow cytometry. As age increased, observed TCR beta diversity per million T cells dropped in a roughly linear way, and a significant reduction was already evident by age around 41. Conclusive comparison of naive and antigen-experienced compartments was prevented by the profiling of bulk unsorted PBMCs.

Based on the germline V gene, the CDR1 and CDR2 sequences are SGHRS and YFSETQ. Its CDR3 holds 16 amino acids, cysteine through phenylalanine. Only the CDR3 DNA is retained, 48 bases long and in frame from the first base. Clipping removes 3 bases from V and 6 bases from J, with 6 as the unmatched junction base count. About this clonotype: Its cognate antigen has yet to be identified. The record has no base qualities; no much larger clone is one base away.

Receptors were amplified or captured by 5' RACE. The run used an Illumina HiSeq 2500. A second PCR of roughly 6 to 11 cycles was performed with a sample-barcoded 5' primer and a J-beta primer mix. A unique molecular identifier was introduced onto each TCR beta cDNA molecule by a template-switch 5' adaptor carrying 12 random nucleotides. Each sample yielded at least 3 million CDR3-containing paired-end reads. The Mint cDNA synthesis kit, primed by a TRBC-specific oligonucleotide, was used to synthesize first-strand cDNA from all RNA. After uracil-DNA glycosylase treatment, a first 18-cycle PCR used universal primers M1SS and BC2_uni_R on all cDNA. For the original study's pipeline: For normalization, 1 million high-quality reads were randomly selected from each sample, with every read carrying a distinct molecular identifier. Reads with shared molecular identifiers were discarded instead of being binned into consensus sequences. CDR3 identification, clonotype clustering and error correction used MiTCR with a Q25 quality threshold and the strictest error-elimination algorithm. A nonparametric unseen species model with Euler transformation was used to estimate a lower bound on total TCR beta diversity. TCRdb passed the public sequencing reads through fastp at Q25 and MiXCR, retaining productive beta sequences. Identical CDR3 protein sequences are pooled into one entry, listed with their most common genes and DNA. It is TCRdb's table, rather than the study itself, that gives the V and J calls and clone size. This sample lists under 800,000 distinct CDR3 sequences; about 40% were detected once. The ten biggest clones cover 20% to 25% of the sample.

The donors were under 40 Caucasian individuals from Russia, aged 6 to 90 years, who were systemically healthy. Approximately 9 milliliters of peripheral blood were collected from each donor into EDTA-treated Vacutainer tubes. Ficoll-Paque density-gradient centrifugation was used to isolate PBMCs, with at least 6.5 million per sample. Total RNA, at least 6 micrograms per sample, was extracted from PBMCs with Trizol reagent. For every donor, flow cytometry on a PBMC aliquot measured the percentage of naive CD45RAhigh/CD27high T cells. Rearrangement joined TRBV5-1 to TRBJ2-3; 14 central nucleotides agree with TRBD2. This TCR came from a woman aged 55-70 years in good health. The sample taken for sequencing was blood. In nucleotide form, the sequence is TGCGCCAGCAGCTGGGGACTAGCGGGAGAGGTGGATACGCAGTATTTT. This gives the protein CASSWGLAGEVDTQYF.